The text below deals with one T cell receptor beta chain. The data were taken from a study of blood T cell repertoires in COVID-19. Study-wide context: Acute-phase and convalescent COVID-19 samples originated in the United States, Italy and Spain.

Only in-frame clones appear in the TCRdb table, and some are missing; sequencing was by immunoSEQ multiplex PCR. The sample contains 200,000 to 250,000 clones, about 90% of which appear only once. Per germline, CDR1 SGHVS and CDR2 FNYEAQ. V lost 0 bases and J 0 bases, leaving 9 bases between the germline ends. The CDR3 spans 16 residues. This clonotype originated in a woman aged 50 to 60 with acute COVID-19. The V and J genes are TRBV7-6 and TRBJ2-1, with D possibly being TRBD2 (6 bases). Sequencing was performed on PBMCs or T cells enriched from blood (not recorded which). The CDR3 spells CASSLASGDSYNEQFF. CDR3 DNA: TGTGCCAGCAGCTTAGCTAGCGGAGACTCCTACAATGAGCAGTTCTTC. Together with reference TRBV7-6 and TRBJ2-1, the CDR3 gives the full variable domain: GAGVSQSPRYKVTKRGQDVALRCDPISGHVSLYWYRQALGQGPEFLTYFNYEAQQDKSGLPNDRFSAERPEGSISTLTIQRTEQRDSAMYRCASSLASGDSYNEQFFGPGTRLTVL.